The 10 T cell receptor beta chains below were found in one sample sequenced in a study of neurological immune-mediated disorders. Via MiXCR, TCRdb re-called the 5' RACE reads, giving one row per CDR3 protein. The sample comprises about 70,000 distinct CDR3 sequences, roughly 4.4% of which are singletons, and 2.2% rests with the top ten. Sequencing used PBMCs. The receptors stem from a woman aged 70 to 79 with multiple sclerosis.

This clonotype was detected ten times or more. The chain combines TRBV11-2 with TRBJ2-3; D not certain. The ends were cut back, 0 bases at V and 6 bases at J, with 10 bases in the middle. Germline V gene lookup returns CDR1 SGHAT and CDR2 FQNNGV. The CDR3 length is 14 residues. The CDR3 protein is CASSLDRAPDTQYF. Written as DNA, the CDR3 is TGTGCCAGCAGCTTAGATCGCGCTCCCGATACGCAGTATTTT.

This clonotype was seen many times. This rearrangement joins TRBV20-1 to TRBJ1-2; D perhaps matches TRBD1 (6 bases). CDR3 size: 17 residues. From germline, CDR1 is DFQATT and CDR2 SNEGSKA (reference sequence). Trimming removed 3 bases from V and 2 bases from J, with 22 bases in between. CDR3 nucleotides: TGCAGTGCTAGCATTCGGGGGGCGAGAAGTGGAAACTATGGCTACACCTTC. Protein: CSASIRGARSGNYGYTF.

The sample holds many counts of this clonotype. V usage is TRBV7-9 and J usage is TRBJ1-1, with 9 bases identical to TRBD1. Germline CDR1 is SEHNR and CDR2 is FQNEAQ (reference sequence). Trimming cost V 5 bases and J 4 bases; bases outside gene matches: 11. The CDR3 has 16 amino acids. CDR3 DNA: TGTGCCAGCAGCCAGAAGGGGGACAGGGTGGGCACTGAAGCTTTCTTT. The encoded protein is CASSQKGDRVGTEAFF.

Ten or more counts support this clonotype. The rearrangement joins TRBV5-1 to TRBJ2-6; D is undetermined. Germline values: CDR1 SGHRS, CDR2 YFSETQ. Trimming pared 7 bases from V and 4 bases from J, leaving 12 bases between. This CDR3 contains 14 residues. Written as DNA, the CDR3 is TGCGCCAGCTATGCAGGTGGAGGGGCCAACGTCCTGACTTTC. It specifies CASYAGGGANVLTF.

This clonotype was recorded at least ten times. The J gene is TRBJ2-3, the V gene TRBV12-3 or TRBV12-4; 9 bases fit TRBD2. V shed 1 base, J shed 5 bases, and the junction held 4 bases outside the gene matches. There are 15 residues in the CDR3. The CDR3 region has the DNA TGTGCCAGCAGTTTAGGCGGGAGGGCCTTAGATACGCAGTATTTT. This codes for CASSLGGRALDTQYF.

This clonotype was seen a few times. V gene TRBV5-1 combines with J gene TRBJ2-7; D is undetermined. This CDR3 comprises 13 residues. Germline values: CDR1 SGHRS, CDR2 YFSETQ. V was shortened by 1 base and J by 1 base, with 6 bases between the two germline ends. CDR3 sequence (DNA): TGCGCCAGCAGCTTGCGGCAGTCCTACGAGCAGTACTTC. Its protein is CASSLRQSYEQYF.

The sample holds many counts of this clonotype. This sequence joins TRBV11-1 and TRBJ2-2; TRBD2 matches at 12 bases. This CDR3 is 15 amino acids long. From germline, CDR1 is SGHAT and CDR2 FQDESV (reference sequence). J was trimmed by 4 bases and V by 5 bases; bases with no gene match: 2. Written as DNA, the CDR3 is TGTGCCAGCAGCAGACTAGCGGGAGCCACCGGGGAGCTGTTTTTT. Encoded protein: CASSRLAGATGELFF.

This clonotype was recorded at least ten times. This chain joins TRBV4-3 and TRBJ2-7; D possibly corresponds to TRBD2 (5 bases). Germline lookup yields CDR1 LGHNA and CDR2 YSLEER. CDR3 length: 16 amino acids. V was trimmed by 1 base and J by 1 base, leaving 14 bases between them. In nucleotides, the CDR3 is TGCGCCAGCAGCCAAGGGAGCGGTTTGAGGTCCTACGAGCAGTACTTC. Translating it yields CASSQGSGLRSYEQYF.

Many counts were recorded for this clonotype. The chain joins TRBV5-5 to TRBJ2-1; 16 bases match TRBD2. The trim removed 0 bases at V and 0 bases at J, leaving 15 bases unmatched. CDR1 is SGHKS, CDR2 YYEKEE, per germline (reference sequence). This CDR3 has 23 residues. CDR3 nucleotide sequence: TGTGCCAGCAGCTTGGCGATTCGCACCGGGACTAGCGGGAGGGCGGTCTCCTACAATGAGCAGTTCTTC. Amino acids: CASSLAIRTGTSGRAVSYNEQFF.

The chain is built from TRBV29-1 and TRBJ2-1, with D perhaps TRBD1 (6 bases). The CDR3 has 14 amino acids. Per germline, CDR1 SQVTM and CDR2 ANQGSEA. V lost 5 bases, J lost 7 bases, and 18 bases lay in between. The CDR3 loop reads CSVTQGAPRNEQFF. The CDR3 DNA sequence: TGCAGCGTTACACAGGGCGCCCCTAGGAATGAGCAGTTCTTC.